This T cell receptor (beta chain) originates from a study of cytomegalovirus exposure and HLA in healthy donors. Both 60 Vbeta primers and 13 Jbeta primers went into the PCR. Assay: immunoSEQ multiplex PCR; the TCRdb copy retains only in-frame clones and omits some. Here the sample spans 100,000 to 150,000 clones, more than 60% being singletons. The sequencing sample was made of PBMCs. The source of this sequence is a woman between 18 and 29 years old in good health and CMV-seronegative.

CDR3 sequence (DNA): TGTGCCAGCAGTTCGAGGGGGCCAGCTTTCTTT. As protein: CASSSRGPAFF. This chain joins TRBV6-5 and TRBJ1-1, with 7 bases aligning to TRBD1. The length of the CDR3 is 11 residues. After removal of 4 bases from V and 10 bases from J, the junction contained 3 bases not matched to a gene. Germline CDR1 reads MNHEY; CDR2 reads SVGAGI.